This T cell receptor beta chain appears in the sequencing data of a study of shared clonotypes between healthy human individuals. Clones were sequenced by immunoSEQ multiplex PCR, and TCRdb holds only the in-frame ones, with some missing. The sample has about 490,000 clones; approximately 79% are singletons. The germline gives CDR1 LGHNA, CDR2 YNFKEQ. V trimming: 1 base; J trimming: 0 bases; junction bases outside the gene matches: 1. This CDR3 region has 15 residues. V is TRBV4-2 and J is TRBJ2-5, with 8 bases identical to TRBD2. Sequencing was performed on PBMCs. This receptor was obtained from a woman aged 40-49 years in good health. Some clones in this sample may be carry-over from other donors' samples. CDR3 coding DNA: TGTGCCAGCAGCCAAGGGGGACTAGACCAAGAGACCCAGTACTTC. It encodes CASSQGGLDQETQYF.